This TCR beta chain was recovered during a study of cytomegalovirus exposure and HLA in healthy donors. Study-level background: Clustering assigned over 70% of the roughly 420 genotyped donors to the Caucasian-associated ancestry cluster.

The CDR3 contains 15 residues. Germline V gives CDR1 PRHDT, CDR2 FYEKMQ (reference sequence). The PCR ran on 60 Vbeta and 13 Jbeta primers. Repertoires were generated with immunoSEQ multiplex PCR, while TCRdb's copy carries only in-frame clones and drops some. The data show about 140,000 clones, 60% to 85% seen once. It was healthy bone marrow donors who served as donors. Overall study results and limits: Most subjects had HLA-A and HLA-B alleles reportedly predicted accurately by TCR beta sequences. Further analysis was carried out later, and it showed several of the most significant clusters appearing linked to common viral pathogens.

As concerns this clone: Its target is not known. Relative to the germline gene, one junction end is altered; a read error may explain this. Other nucleotide sequences from this sample produce the same CDR3.

The specimen sequenced was PBMCs. The clonotype was recovered from a female donor in good health and CMV-seropositive. This sequence joins TRBV13 and TRBJ1-1; D might be TRBD1 (6 bases). CDR3 loop: CASSIFTGMYTEAFF. The CDR3 bases are TGTGCCAGCAGCATTTTTACAGGGATGTACACTGAAGCTTTTTTT.